These T cell receptor beta chains were read from a single sample in a study of blood T cell repertoires in COVID-19. The data were produced by immunoSEQ multiplex PCR, yet TCRdb's version contains in-frame clones alone and is incomplete. The sample records around 300,000 clones, roughly nine tenths being singletons. Sequencing was done on a sample of PBMCs or T cells enriched from blood (not recorded which). The origin of the receptors is a woman aged 60 to 75 who had recovered from COVID-19. Each CDR3 is given without its conserved first and last residue. Each record gives: V gene, clone size, CDR3 protein. Only part of the rows carry a size: once, few, many, or a class if the clone is expanded.

>TRBV7-3|-
ASSPLAGGGSEQF
>TRBV7-9|-
ASSFYSGSTDTQY
>TRBV10-3|-
AISGVQGADYGYT
>TRBV30|-
AWSNNRVEEKLF
>TRBV9|-
ASSAHNSGQYRDEQF
>TRBV28|-
ASSSPVADRLPLH
>TRBV5-6|-
ASSLGASGAYNEQF
>TRBV30|once
AWSVQGSISLH
>TRBV11-2|-
ASSRIGTGELF
>TRBV7-9|-
ASSGEGGSSYNSPLH
>TRBV5-1|-
ASSLPTGRTDTQY
>TRBV30|-
AWSTGSSGNTIY
>TRBV7-8|-
ASSLSGSGRIYEQY
>TRBV7-3|-
ASSSGLAGGQQY
>TRBV19|-
ATSGRGTDTQY
>TRBV7-2|-
ASSLSAGYTQPQH
>TRBV2|-
ASNHDMNYEQY
>TRBV7-3|-
ASSLMGGVQETQY
>TRBV2|-
ASSADRARGYEQY
>TRBV5-1|-
ASSPGLAGTVGETQY
>TRBV5-1|-
ASSLGGNTEAF
>TRBV5-1|-
ASSLGRDTEAF
>TRBV30|-
AWMPYGETQY
>TRBV5-1|few
ASSHPPGTGEGTGEAF
>TRBV19|-
ASSIGGSQGGYGYT
>TRBV11-2|once
ASSSGNTIY
>TRBV27|few
ASKPMTGDYKAKNIQY
>TRBV11-2|-
ASSLDRPNTEAF
>TRBV24-1|-
ATSDSDKGITEAF
>TRBV2|-
ASSEYVYGYT
>TRBV9|-
ASSLSGVGETQY
>TRBV29-1|-
SVGGQGMETQY
>TRBV10-3|-
ATGGIGTEAF
>TRBV2|-
ASSGTATNEKLF
>TRBV6-5|-
ASRPGGPVGNTIY
>TRBV4-1|-
ASSQGASGPQH
>TRBV4-1|-
ASTQGSSTDTQY
>TRBV29-1|-
SVGPDRYGYT
>TRBV7-6|once
ASSLGGALGNTIY
>TRBV5-4|-
ASSPGLAGNNEQF
>TRBV9|-
ASSVASRGSSEAF
>TRBV3-1/TRBV3-2|-
ASSQVVGGNNEQF
>TRBV6-2/TRBV6-3|-
ASSPQGFAYEQY
>TRBV2|-
ASTTGRVRTGELF
>TRBV7-3|once
ASSITSGGYNEQF
>TRBV7-3|once
ASSSDRGHGYT
>TRBV5-1|-
ASSSGLNNEQF
>TRBV30|-
ACLNRGRRTGELF
>TRBV29-1|-
SVEDFQGIDTEAF
>TRBV7-3|-
ASSLLGQGKSPLH
>TRBV19|-
ASSNWEDAGNTIY
>TRBV3-1/TRBV3-2|once
ASSQRDYGYT
>TRBV7-7|-
ASSLGDRGWETQY